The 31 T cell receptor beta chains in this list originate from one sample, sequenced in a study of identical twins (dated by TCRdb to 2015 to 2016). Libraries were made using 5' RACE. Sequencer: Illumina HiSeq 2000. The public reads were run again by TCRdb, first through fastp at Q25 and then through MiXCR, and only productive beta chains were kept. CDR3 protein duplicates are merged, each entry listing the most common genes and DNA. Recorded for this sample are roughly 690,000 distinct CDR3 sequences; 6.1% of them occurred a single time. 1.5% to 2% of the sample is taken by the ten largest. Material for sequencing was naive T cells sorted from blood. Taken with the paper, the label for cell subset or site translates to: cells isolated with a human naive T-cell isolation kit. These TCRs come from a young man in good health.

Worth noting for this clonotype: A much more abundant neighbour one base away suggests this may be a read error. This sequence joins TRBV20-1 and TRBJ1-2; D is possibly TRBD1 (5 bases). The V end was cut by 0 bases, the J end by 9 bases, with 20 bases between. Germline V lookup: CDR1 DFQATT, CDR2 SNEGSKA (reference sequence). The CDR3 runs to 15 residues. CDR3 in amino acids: CSARDLAGRGGSYTF. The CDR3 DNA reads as TGCAGTGCTAGAGATTTGGCAGGGCGCGGGGGTAGCTACACCTTC.

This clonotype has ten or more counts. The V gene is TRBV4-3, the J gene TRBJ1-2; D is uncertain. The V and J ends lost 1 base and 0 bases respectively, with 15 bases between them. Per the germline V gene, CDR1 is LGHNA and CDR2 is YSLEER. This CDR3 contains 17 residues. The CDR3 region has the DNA TGCGCCAGCAGCCAAGGAGGCGAAGGGCCGGCTAACTATGGCTACACCTTC. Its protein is CASSQGGEGPANYGYTF.

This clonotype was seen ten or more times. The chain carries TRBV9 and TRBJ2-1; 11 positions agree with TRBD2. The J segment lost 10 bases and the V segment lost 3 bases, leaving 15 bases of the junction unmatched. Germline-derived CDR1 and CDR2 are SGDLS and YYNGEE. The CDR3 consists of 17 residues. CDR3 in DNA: TGTGCCAGCAGCGATCCGGGACTAGCGGACCCCTCGGGGGAGCAGTTCTTC. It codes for CASSDPGLADPSGEQFF.

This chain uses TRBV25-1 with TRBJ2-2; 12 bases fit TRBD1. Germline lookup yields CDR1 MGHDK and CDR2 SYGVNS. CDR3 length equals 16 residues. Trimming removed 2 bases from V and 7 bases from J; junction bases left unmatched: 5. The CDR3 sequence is CASSELGQGAIGELFF. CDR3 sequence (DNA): TGTGCCAGCAGTGAACTGGGACAGGGGGCAATCGGGGAGCTGTTTTTT. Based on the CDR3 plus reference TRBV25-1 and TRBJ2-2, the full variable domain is EADIYQTPRYLVIGTGKKITLECSQTMGHDKMYWYQQDPGMELHLIHYSYGVNSTEKGDLSSESTVSRIRTEHFPLTLESARPSHTSQYLCASSELGQGAIGELFFGEGSRLTVL.

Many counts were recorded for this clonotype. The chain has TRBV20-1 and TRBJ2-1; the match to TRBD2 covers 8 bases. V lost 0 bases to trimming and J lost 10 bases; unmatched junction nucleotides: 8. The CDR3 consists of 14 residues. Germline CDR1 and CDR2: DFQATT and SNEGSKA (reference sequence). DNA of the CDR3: TGCAGTGCTAGAGATGCGAGACTAGCGTTGGAGCAGTTCTTC. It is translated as CSARDARLALEQFF.

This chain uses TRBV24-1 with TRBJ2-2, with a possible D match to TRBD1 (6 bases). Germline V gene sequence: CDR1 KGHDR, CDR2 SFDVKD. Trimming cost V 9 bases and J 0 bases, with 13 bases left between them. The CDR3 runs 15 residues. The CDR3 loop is CATASTGTNTGELFF. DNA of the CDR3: TGTGCCACCGCTTCGACAGGAACGAACACCGGGGAGCTGTTTTTT.

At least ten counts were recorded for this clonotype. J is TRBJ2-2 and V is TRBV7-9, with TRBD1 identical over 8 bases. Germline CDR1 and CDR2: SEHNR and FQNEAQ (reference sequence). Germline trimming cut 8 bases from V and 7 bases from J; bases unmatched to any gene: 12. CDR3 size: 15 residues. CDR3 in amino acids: CASLSTGASFGELFF. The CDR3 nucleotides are TGTGCCAGCCTCTCGACAGGGGCCAGCTTCGGGGAGCTGTTTTTT.

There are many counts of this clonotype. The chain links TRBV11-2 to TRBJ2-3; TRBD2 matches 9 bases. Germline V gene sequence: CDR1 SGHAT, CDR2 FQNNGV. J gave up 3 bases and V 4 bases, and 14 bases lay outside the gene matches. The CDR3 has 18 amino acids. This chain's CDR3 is CASSSPPAGGPWTDTQYF. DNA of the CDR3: TGTGCCAGCAGCTCGCCTCCTGCGGGAGGGCCTTGGACAGATACGCAGTATTTT.

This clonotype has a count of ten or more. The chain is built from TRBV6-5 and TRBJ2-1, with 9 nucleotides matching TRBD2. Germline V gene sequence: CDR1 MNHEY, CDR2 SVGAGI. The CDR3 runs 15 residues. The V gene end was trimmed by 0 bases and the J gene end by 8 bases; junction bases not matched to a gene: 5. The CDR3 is CASSYSREGIYEQFF. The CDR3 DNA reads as TGTGCCAGCAGTTACTCGCGGGAGGGCATCTATGAGCAGTTCTTC.

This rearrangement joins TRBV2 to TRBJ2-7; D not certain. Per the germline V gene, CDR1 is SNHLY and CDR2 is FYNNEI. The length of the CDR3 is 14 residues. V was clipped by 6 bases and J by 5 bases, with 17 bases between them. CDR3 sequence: CASSAFWAQNEQYF. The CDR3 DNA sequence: TGTGCCAGCAGCGCGTTCTGGGCCCAGAACGAGCAGTACTTC.

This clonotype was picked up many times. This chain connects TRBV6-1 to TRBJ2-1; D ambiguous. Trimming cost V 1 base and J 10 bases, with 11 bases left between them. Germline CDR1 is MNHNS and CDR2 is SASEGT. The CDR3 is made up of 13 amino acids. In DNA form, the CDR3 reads TGTGCCAGCAGTGAAGGTTTGCGGAGAGAGCAGTTCTTC. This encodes CASSEGLRREQFF.

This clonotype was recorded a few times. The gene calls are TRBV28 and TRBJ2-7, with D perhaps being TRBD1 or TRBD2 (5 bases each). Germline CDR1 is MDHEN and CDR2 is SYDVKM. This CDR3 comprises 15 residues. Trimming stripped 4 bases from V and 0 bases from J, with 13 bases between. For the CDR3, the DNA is TGTGCCAGCAGTTCTGGGGGTCCCAGCTCCTACGAGCAGTACTTC. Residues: CASSSGGPSSYEQYF.

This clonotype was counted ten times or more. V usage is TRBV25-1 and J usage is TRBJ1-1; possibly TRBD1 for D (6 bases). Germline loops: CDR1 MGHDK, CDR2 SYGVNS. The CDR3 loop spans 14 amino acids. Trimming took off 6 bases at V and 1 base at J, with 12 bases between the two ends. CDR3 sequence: CASRRPGQNTEAFF. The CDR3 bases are TGTGCCAGCAGAAGACCGGGACAGAACACTGAAGCTTTCTTT.

As DNA, the CDR3 is TGTGCCAGTACCAACCGCCCGGGACCAACTAATGAAAAACTGTTTTTT. Protein: CASTNRPGPTNEKLFF. The chain uses TRBV19 and TRBJ1-4; a possible D gene is TRBD1 (5 bases). Trimming removed 7 bases at V and 0 bases at J, with 15 bases between. Germline CDR1 LNHDA, CDR2 SQIVND (reference sequence). The CDR3 covers 16 residues.

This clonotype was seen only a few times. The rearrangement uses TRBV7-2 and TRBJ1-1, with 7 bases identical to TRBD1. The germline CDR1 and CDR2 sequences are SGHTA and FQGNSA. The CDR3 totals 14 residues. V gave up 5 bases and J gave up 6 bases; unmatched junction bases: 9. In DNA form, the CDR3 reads TGTGCCAGCAGCCGACAGGGAAGGGGGGCTGAAGCTTTCTTT. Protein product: CASSRQGRGAEAFF.

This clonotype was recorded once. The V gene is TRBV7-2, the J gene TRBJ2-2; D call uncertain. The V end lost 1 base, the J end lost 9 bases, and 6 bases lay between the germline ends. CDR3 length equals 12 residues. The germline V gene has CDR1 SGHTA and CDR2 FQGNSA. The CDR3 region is CASSLVARELFF. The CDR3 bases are TGTGCCAGCAGCTTAGTGGCCCGGGAGCTGTTTTTT.

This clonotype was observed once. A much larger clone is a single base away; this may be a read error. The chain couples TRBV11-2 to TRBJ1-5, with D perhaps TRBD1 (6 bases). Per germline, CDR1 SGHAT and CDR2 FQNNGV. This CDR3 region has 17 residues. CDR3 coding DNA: TGTGCCAGCAGCTTAGATTTTGGGACAAGTAGCAATCAGTCCCAGCATTTT. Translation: CASSLDFGTSSNQSQHF.

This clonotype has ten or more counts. CDR3 sequence: CASSLVREGYNEQFF. The CDR3 nucleotides are TGCGCCAGCAGCCTCGTACGGGAGGGCTACAATGAGCAGTTCTTC. This chain joins TRBV5-1 and TRBJ2-1; 8 bases line up with TRBD2. Germline CDR1 reads SGHRS; CDR2 reads YFSETQ. This CDR3 is built from 15 residues. Unmatched junction bases numbered 6, after V lost 4 bases and J lost 3 bases.

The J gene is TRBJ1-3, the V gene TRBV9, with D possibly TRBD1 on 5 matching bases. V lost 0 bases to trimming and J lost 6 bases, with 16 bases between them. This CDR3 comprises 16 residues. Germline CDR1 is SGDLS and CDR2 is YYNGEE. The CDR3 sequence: CASSVGAQGFENTIYF. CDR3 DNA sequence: TGTGCCAGCAGCGTAGGAGCGCAGGGTTTTGAAAACACCATATATTTT.

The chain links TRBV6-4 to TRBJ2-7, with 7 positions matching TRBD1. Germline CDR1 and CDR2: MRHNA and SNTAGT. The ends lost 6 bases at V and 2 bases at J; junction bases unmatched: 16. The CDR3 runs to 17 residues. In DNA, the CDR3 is TGTGCCAGCAGCCCGGATGATCCGGGACAGACAGCCTACGAGCAGTACGTC. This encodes CASSPDDPGQTAYEQYV.

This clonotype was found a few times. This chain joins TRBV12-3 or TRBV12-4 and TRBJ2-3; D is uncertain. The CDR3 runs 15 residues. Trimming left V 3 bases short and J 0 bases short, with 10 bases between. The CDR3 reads CASSFGDPSTDTQYF. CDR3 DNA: TGTGCCAGCAGTTTTGGGGATCCTAGCACAGATACGCAGTATTTT.

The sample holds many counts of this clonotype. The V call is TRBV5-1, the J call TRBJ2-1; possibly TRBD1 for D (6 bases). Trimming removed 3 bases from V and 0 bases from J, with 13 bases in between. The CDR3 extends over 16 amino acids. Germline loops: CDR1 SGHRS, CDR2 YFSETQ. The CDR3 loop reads CASSWKGGSSYNEQFF. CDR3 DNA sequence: TGCGCCAGCAGCTGGAAAGGGGGAAGCTCCTACAATGAGCAGTTCTTC.

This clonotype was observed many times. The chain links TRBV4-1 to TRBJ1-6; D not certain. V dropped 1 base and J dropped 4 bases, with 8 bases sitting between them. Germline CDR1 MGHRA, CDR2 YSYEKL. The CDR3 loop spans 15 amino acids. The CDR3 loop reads CASSQVALYNSPLHF. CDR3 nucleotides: TGCGCCAGCAGCCAAGTAGCTCTTTATAATTCACCCCTCCACTTT.

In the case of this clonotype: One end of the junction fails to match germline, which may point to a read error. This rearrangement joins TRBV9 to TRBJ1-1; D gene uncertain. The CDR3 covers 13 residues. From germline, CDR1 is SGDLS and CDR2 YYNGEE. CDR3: CASSSARNTEACF. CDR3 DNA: TGTGCCAGCAGCTCAGCAAGGAACACTGAAGCTTGCTTT.

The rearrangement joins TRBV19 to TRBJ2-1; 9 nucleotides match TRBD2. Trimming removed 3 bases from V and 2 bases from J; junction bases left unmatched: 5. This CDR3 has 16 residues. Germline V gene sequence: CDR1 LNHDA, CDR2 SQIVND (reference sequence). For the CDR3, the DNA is TGTGCCAGTAGTATCGCGGGAGGGGGTCCCTACAATGAGCAGTTCTTC. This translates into CASSIAGGGPYNEQFF.

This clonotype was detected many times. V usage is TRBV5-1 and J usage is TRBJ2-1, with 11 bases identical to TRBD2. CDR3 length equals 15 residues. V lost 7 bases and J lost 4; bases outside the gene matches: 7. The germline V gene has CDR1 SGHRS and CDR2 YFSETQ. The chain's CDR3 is CASSILAGGYNEQFF. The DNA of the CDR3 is TGCGCCAGCTCAATCCTAGCGGGAGGATACAATGAGCAGTTCTTC.

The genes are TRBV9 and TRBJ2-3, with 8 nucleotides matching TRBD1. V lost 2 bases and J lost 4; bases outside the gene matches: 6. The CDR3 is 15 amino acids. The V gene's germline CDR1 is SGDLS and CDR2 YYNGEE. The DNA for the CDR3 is TGTGCCAGCAGCGTCACAGGGGGAAAGGCAGATACGCAGTATTTT. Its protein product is CASSVTGGKADTQYF.

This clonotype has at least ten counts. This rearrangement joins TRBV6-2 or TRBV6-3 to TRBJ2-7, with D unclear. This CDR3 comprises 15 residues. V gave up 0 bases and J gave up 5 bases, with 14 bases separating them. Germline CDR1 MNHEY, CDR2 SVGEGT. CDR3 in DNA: TGTGCCAGCAGTTACTCGATGGCAAGGATCGACGAGCAGTACTTC. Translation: CASSYSMARIDEQYF.

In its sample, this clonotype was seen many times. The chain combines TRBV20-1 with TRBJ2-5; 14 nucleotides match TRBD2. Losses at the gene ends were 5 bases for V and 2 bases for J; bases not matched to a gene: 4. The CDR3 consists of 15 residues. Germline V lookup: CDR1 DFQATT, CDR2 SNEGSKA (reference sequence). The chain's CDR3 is CSADGLAGGQETQYF. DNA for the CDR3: TGCAGTGCTGATGGACTAGCGGGAGGACAAGAGACCCAGTACTTC.

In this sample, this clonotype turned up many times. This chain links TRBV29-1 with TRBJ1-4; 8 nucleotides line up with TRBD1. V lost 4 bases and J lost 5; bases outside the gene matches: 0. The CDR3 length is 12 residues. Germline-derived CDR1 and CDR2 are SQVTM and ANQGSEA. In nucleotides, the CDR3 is TGCAGCGTTGGACAGGGGAATGAAAAACTGTTTTTT. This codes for CSVGQGNEKLFF.

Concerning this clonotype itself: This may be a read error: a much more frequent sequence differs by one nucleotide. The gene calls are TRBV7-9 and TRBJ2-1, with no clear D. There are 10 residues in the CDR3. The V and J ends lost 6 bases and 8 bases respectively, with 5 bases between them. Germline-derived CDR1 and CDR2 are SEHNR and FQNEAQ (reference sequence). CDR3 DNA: TGTGCCAGCAGTGGGTATGAGCAGTTCTTC. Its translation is CASSGYEQFF.